This T cell receptor beta chain came from a study of T cells after yellow fever vaccination. Study-level results: CD4 and CD8 compartments shared a small share of clonotypes. Abundant clonotypes from the bulk population could get into FACS-sorted repertoires as contaminants.

Only a few counts were recorded for this clonotype. Its target is not known. One base away lies a much larger clone, so this may be a sequencing read error. TCR cDNA was made by 5'RACE template switching, adding a universal primer site and UMIs. MiXCR, run by TCRdb on the 5' RACE reads, gives a single entry per CDR3 protein. The table has approximately 110,000 distinct CDR3 sequences, under 8% seen once. The receptor comes from a man younger than 30 who received the YFV17D yellow fever vaccine. Source: CD4+ T cells sorted from PBMCs, taken 10 to 11 days after the first yellow fever vaccination.

The CDR3 DNA reads as TGTGCCAGCAGCCTCAATCATGGGCGGCGTGGCTACACCTTC. It codes for CASSLNHGRRGYTF. The chain joins TRBV5-4 to TRBJ1-2; the D is unclear. V was shortened by 4 bases and J by 7 bases, with 17 bases between the two germline ends. CDR1 and CDR2 (germline): SGHNT, YYREEE (reference sequence). The CDR3 has 14 residues.